These T cell receptor beta chains were read from a single sample in a study of T cells after yellow fever vaccination. TCRdb recomputed calls from the 5' RACE reads with MiXCR, one row per CDR3 protein. The table has under 350,000 distinct CDR3 sequences, 4.1% seen once. The specimen was PBMCs, collected 5 days after the yellow fever booster vaccination. The receptors were sampled from a man younger than 30 who received the YFV17D yellow fever vaccine. CDR3s include the opening cysteine and the closing phenylalanine or tryptophan. A D gene is named only where the DNA matches it firmly. Size is stated for part of the rows, as once, few or many counts, or as a class when the clone is expanded.

-,TRBV20-1,TRBJ2-5,TRBD1,CSARAGTGVETQYF,TGCAGTGCTAGAGCAGGGACAGGGGTAGAGACCCAGTACTTC
few,TRBV29-1,TRBJ1-1,TRBD1,CSVRTGAAFF,TGCAGCGTTCGTACAGGGGCAGCTTTCTTT
-,TRBV12-3/TRBV12-4,TRBJ1-4,-,CASTRQEYEKLFF,TGTGCCAGCACACGCCAGGAGTATGAAAAACTGTTTTTT
few,TRBV20-1,TRBJ1-5,-,CSARGWGRGGQPQHF,TGCAGTGCTAGAGGGTGGGGGCGCGGAGGTCAGCCCCAGCATTTT
many,TRBV5-1,TRBJ2-3,TRBD2,CASSILAGGLPDTQYF,TGCGCCAGCAGCATACTAGCGGGGGGGTTGCCAGATACGCAGTATTTT
few,TRBV7-9,TRBJ2-5,-,CASSGPGTARETQYF,TGTGCCAGCAGCGGACCAGGGACCGCACGGGAGACCCAGTACTTC
few,TRBV6-6,TRBJ2-7,-,CASTEGPREQYF,TGTGCCAGCACCGAGGGGCCTAGGGAGCAGTACTTC
-,TRBV10-3,TRBJ2-3,TRBD2,CAISESTGGPDTQYF,TGTGCCATCAGTGAGTCGACGGGGGGGCCCGATACGCAGTATTTT
-,TRBV12-3/TRBV12-4,TRBJ2-3,-,CACRWPSTDTQYF,TGTGCCTGCAGGTGGCCTAGCACAGATACGCAGTATTTT
-,TRBV5-1,TRBJ2-3,-,CASSRSGGSDTQYF,TGCGCCAGCAGCCGGTCGGGGGGCTCAGATACGCAGTATTTT
few,TRBV25-1,TRBJ1-2,TRBD1,CASSLTGAYGYTF,TGTGCCAGCAGTCTGACAGGGGCCTATGGCTACACCTTC
many,TRBV7-8,TRBJ2-5,TRBD2,CASSGGGGHQETQYF,TGTGCCAGCAGCGGCGGCGGGGGGCACCAAGAGACCCAGTACTTC
few,TRBV12-3/TRBV12-4,TRBJ1-2,-,CASSLEDWSHGYTF,TGTGCCAGCAGTTTAGAGGATTGGTCTCATGGCTACACCTTC
-,TRBV4-3,TRBJ1-2,TRBD1,CASSQEYRGRVEGYTF,TGCGCCAGCAGCCAAGAGTACAGGGGGCGGGTGGAAGGCTACACCTTC
few,TRBV7-3,TRBJ2-3,-,CASSLQGGSTDTQYF,TGTGCCAGCAGCTTACAGGGCGGTAGCACAGATACGCAGTATTTT
-,TRBV5-1,TRBJ1-2,TRBD1,CASRLQGDGGYTF,TGCGCCAGCAGGCTTCAGGGGGATGGGGGCTACACCTTC
many,TRBV27,TRBJ1-2,-,CASSTLGNSYGYTF,TGTGCCAGCAGTACCCTTGGGAACAGCTATGGCTACACCTTC
many,TRBV24-1,TRBJ1-2,-,CATRITGFVGYTF,TGTGCCACCAGAATCACAGGGTTCGTTGGCTACACCTTC
once,TRBV18,TRBJ2-7,TRBD2,CDSSPNGGGPDEQYF,TGTGACAGCTCACCCAACGGGGGGGGCCCTGACGAGCAGTACTTC
-,TRBV3-1,TRBJ2-7,-,CASSQGDRARGEQYF,TGTGCCAGCAGCCAAGGAGACAGGGCCCGGGGGGAGCAGTACTTC